The text below deals with one T cell receptor (beta chain). This clone's antigen is unknown. The record has no base qualities; no much larger clone is one base away. V lost 5 bases and J lost 4 bases; the stretch between them is 17 bases long. Taken from the germline V gene (reference sequence), the CDR1 and CDR2 loops are PRHDT and FYEKMQ. From cysteine to phenylalanine, the CDR3 is 15 amino acids long. The entry retains the CDR3 DNA only, 45 bases that are in frame from base 1. The cohort consisted of 666 healthy bone marrow donors. At the time of sampling, all cohort members were nominally healthy, though unrecorded immune exposures were likely present. The donor was CMV seronegative and belonged to the group of 352 seronegative cohort members. Each donor provided a peripheral blood sample, and peripheral blood mononuclear cells were used for TCR beta sequencing. The Qiagen DNeasy Blood Extraction Kit was used to extract genomic DNA from the blood cell samples.

Libraries were made using the immunoSEQ multiplex PCR assay. A mixture of 60 forward primers for TCR Vbeta segments and 13 reverse primers for TCR Jbeta segments was used in the multiplex PCR. Amplification of the CDR3 region of rearranged TCR beta genes was performed with a multiplex PCR assay on genomic DNA. The Illumina HiSeq System was used to sequence the amplified TCR beta libraries as 87-base-pair reads. From the authors' description of their analysis: In a later analysis, tens of millions of unique TCR beta chains were counted across the approximately 640 repertoires, and approximately 11 million of these chains were shared by at least two donors. Raw reads were error-corrected and collapsed into unique sequences with a nearest-neighbor algorithm that merged closely related sequences to remove PCR and sequencing errors. CDR3 sequences were aligned to IMGT reference sequences to assign V, D and J gene segments. For a sequence to be retained, a match of at least six nucleotides was required to both a V gene segment and a J gene segment. A rearrangement was called productive if the CDR3 had no stop codons and remained in frame with V and J, and every other rearrangement was called non-productive. Following IMGT convention, CDR3 was defined as the stretch from the second conserved V-encoded cysteine up to the conserved J-encoded phenylalanine. The earlier analysis of some 540 of the donors excluded any sequence lacking an unambiguous match to a single V gene segment. In an earlier analysis of a few hundred of the donors, V segments were called functional above 56.7% productive rearrangements and were called segregating when the between-donor standard deviation exceeded 5%. To diagnose cytomegalovirus status from the catalog of TCR beta chain sequences, a statistical classification framework was built. In a later analysis, V and J genes were assigned by comparing TCR nucleotide sequences against IMGT/GENE-DB human TR gene sequences. Using the TCRdist pipeline, a later analysis assigned CDR3 sequences along with most-parsimonious VDJ recombination scenarios. A later analysis defined each TCR beta chain by its CDR3 amino acid sequence plus V-gene family, and excluded reads lacking a unique V-gene family. To address suspected cross-contamination and a sequencing artifact, a later analysis removed some 620 highly shared, low-generation-probability nucleotide sequences. In a later analysis, a clonal expansion index was calculated for each public chain from normalized within-repertoire ranks of inferred template counts. A later analysis computed generation probabilities with a VDJ recombination model fitted to out-of-frame rearrangements, and checked the results against IGoR. In a later analysis, hypergeometric tests were used to score TCR-TCR, TCR-HLA and TCR-CMV co-occurrence, with a repertoire-size bias correction applied to TCR pairs. To estimate false discovery rates, a later analysis permuted the HLA or CMV assignments 20 times. A later analysis grouped co-occurring TCRs with DBSCAN, adding TCRdist sequence similarity when clustering within HLA-allele-positive subsets. Repertoires with fewer than 30,000 or more than 120,000 public chains were left out of co-occurrence clustering, as were a handful of repertoires with anomalous nucleotide sharing. Here the immuneACCESS table is served through TCRdb, limited to in-frame sequences with V and J called. Missing clones are a known gap in these copies; in checked studies unresolved V genes cover under half, and the rest lacks a known reason. V, J and clone size derive from that table, while D and trimming were established from the DNA sequence. Within this sample are 150,000 to 200,000 clones, with approximately 84% of them counted one time only. The ten most abundant clones make up 0.2% to 0.3% of the sample.

The sample is drawn from a study of cytomegalovirus exposure and HLA in healthy donors (dated by TCRdb to about 2017). Background on the whole study: In an earlier analysis of 587 of the donors, 276 Gb of sequence data and 90 million to 130 million unique TCR beta sequences from about 180 million T cells were reported. To decide whether each TCR beta V gene segment behaved as functional or pseudogenic, an earlier analysis of several hundred of the donors relied on high-throughput TCR beta sequencing. In the later analysis, no new phenotypic data were used to find candidate immune exposures; instead, reliance was placed on TCR beta sequences and their occurrence across donors. Among some 410 genotyped donors of the cohort, an average of roughly 230,000 unique TCR beta nucleotide sequences was sequenced per donor, of which 15% to 20% were non-productive. The study was designed to test whether signatures of past pathogen exposure could be identified by cataloging public T cell receptors. A later genetic analysis took genome-wide SNP genotypes for about 65% of the 666 donors and used that subset as a discovery cohort. Donor age, sex, ethnicity and CMV serostatus were compiled together with the repertoire data. HLA typing covered class I and class II loci at four-digit resolution. To predict cytomegalovirus infection status, the study brought together high-throughput TCR immunosequencing, statistical association of individual TCRs with disease status, and machine learning. Using immunosequencing, the study profiled T cell repertoires from roughly 650 subjects and related those repertoires to cytomegalovirus serostatus. All discovery cohort repertoires had been generated on a single sequencing platform. Typing coverage varied by locus: roughly 620-630 donors for A, B, C, DRB1 and DQB1; some 520 for DQA1; about 590 for DPA1; fewer than 480 for DPB1. Besides the first cohort of 550 to 750 subjects, a separate validation cohort made up of roughly 130 different subjects was used. Roughly 320 gigabases of sequencing data and around 80 million unique TCR sequences made up an early release that covered some 640 HLA-typed donors. Several DR-DQ haplotypes were treated as single units for association and clustering because of strong linkage in the cohort. A later analysis re-examined previously published TCR beta repertoires from more than 550 donors and added high-resolution HLA genotyping to investigate patterns of TCR occurrence. Of the roughly 390 genotyped donors, less than 90% were placed in the genetic ancestry cluster associated with self-reported Caucasian donors.

What the research found in general, with its limitations: An association between a missense DCLRE1C variant and V-gene and J-gene trimming of TCR beta chains was found in a later genetic analysis and replicated in an independent cohort. A later analysis found that TCR association rates varied across HLA loci, with DRB1 alleles showing the most associated TCRs and HLA-C alleles the fewest. The study listed 150 to 200 TCR beta chains as associated with cytomegalovirus. In a later analysis, HLA-associated TCR beta chains were found to be more clonally expanded and to have lower generation probabilities than equally common non-associated chains. Presence/absence analyses assumed roughly uniform sequencing depth across donors, an assumption that may not hold. A further reported finding was that TCR beta sequences accurately predicted the HLA-A and HLA-B alleles for most subjects in the first cohort. Strong co-occurrence of HLA alleles, especially DR and DQ, made assigning TCR associations to individual alleles difficult. Across donors, most TCR sequences were observed very rarely, whereas some public TCRs were present in many individuals. Specific HLA alleles were associated with 15,000 to 20,000 TCR beta sequences at a false discovery rate of 0.05 in a later analysis. Compared with the 666-donor mean, donors in an Asian-associated ancestry cluster had fewer N-insertions in productive TCRs, according to a later genetic analysis. A cluster of highly shared sequence variants was judged likely to be a technical artifact of the sequencing pipeline. In an earlier analysis of fewer than 700 of the donors, most TCR beta V segments appeared in productive rearrangements about 87% or about 30% of the time, broadly matching IMGT annotations. The cohort was sequenced for TCR beta chains only, and without alpha or paired-chain data the features that could be detected were limited. Because the 87-base-pair reads could not distinguish some IMGT-functional V segments, including TRBV6-2 and TRBV6-3, those segments were excluded. CMV serostatus was the only immune exposure information available for the cohort. Correlated functional status among segregating V segments might be attributable to linkage disequilibrium, but an unknown experimental factor could not be ruled out. It was suggested by the authors that the approach could potentially be generalized to other disease states and immunological phenotypes. Because HLA typing was unavailable for some donors at each locus, only the typed subset was used in association tests. A few of the identified cytomegalovirus-associated TCR beta chains were confirmed in vitro to be specific for cytomegalovirus antigens. A later analysis reported that several top co-occurrence clusters appeared linked to parvovirus B19, influenza, CMV and Epstein-Barr virus. In a later analysis, most CMV-associated TCR beta chains were found to appear HLA-restricted, with HLA associations seemingly driven largely by CMV exposure. The earlier analysis of around 600 of the donors excluded approximately 15 rarely observed V segments, including chromosome 9 orphons, because counts were too low. In both the original and validation cohorts, the classifier was reported to diagnose cytomegalovirus status with high specificity and sensitivity.

The clonotype comes from a boy aged 10-17 years in good health and CMV-seronegative. The chain joins TRBV13 to TRBJ1-2, with the D gene not clear enough to name. Material: PBMCs. CDR3 sequence: CASSPTLGGLYGYTF. The DNA sequence is given as TGTGCCAGCAGCCCAACCTTGGGAGGTCTCTATGGCTACACCTTC.